This entry is about one T cell receptor (beta chain). These data are taken from a study of blood T cell repertoires in COVID-19. TCRdb's table, derived via immunoSEQ multiplex PCR, lists solely in-frame clones and lacks some. Of about 170,000 clones in the sample, 90% to 95% were seen once. V lost 2 bases and J lost 3, with 11 bases in between. This CDR3 has 14 residues. Germline V gene lookup returns CDR1 MNHEY and CDR2 SVGAGI. This sequence originates from a woman in her forties or fifties with acute or convalescent COVID-19. The chain links TRBV6-5 to TRBJ2-7; unclear D gene. Sequenced input: peripheral blood. The CDR3 is CASSYLLTFYEQYF. DNA of the CDR3: TGTGCCAGCAGTTACCTACTCACTTTCTACGAGCAGTACTTC.